These 7 T cell receptor beta chains came from one sample sequenced in a study of shared clonotypes between healthy human individuals. Data came from immunoSEQ multiplex PCR; TCRdb stores just in-frame clones and leaves some out. The data show some 2,400,000 clones, approximately 94% seen once. Sequenced: naive CD4+ T cells sorted from blood. The subset here: CD45RA+ positively selected. Receptor source: a young man in good health.

The V gene is TRBV20-1, the J gene TRBJ2-7; either TRBD1 or TRBD2 may fit D (5 bases each). CDR1 is DFQATT, CDR2 SNEGSKA, per germline (reference sequence). The CDR3 loop spans 11 amino acids. The germline V and J ends were trimmed by 0 bases and 6 bases, with 6 bases remaining between them. CDR3 bases: TGCAGTGCTAGAGAGGGGGTCGAGCAGTACTTC. This sequence encodes CSAREGVEQYF.

CDR3 sequence: CASTLQGQPTEAFF. CDR3 coding DNA: TGTGCCAGCACACTGCAGGGGCAACCCACTGAAGCTTTCTTT. The chain links TRBV2 to TRBJ1-1, with D maybe TRBD1 (6 bases). With 7 bases removed from V and 4 bases from J, the gap between germline ends came to 16 bases. This CDR3 is 14 amino acids long. From germline, CDR1 is SNHLY and CDR2 FYNNEI.

The rearrangement joins TRBV30 to TRBJ1-1, with D unresolved. V lost 2 bases and J 0 bases, leaving 7 bases between the germline ends. The CDR3 length is 13 residues. In germline, CDR1 is GTSNPN, CDR2 SVGIG (reference sequence). Written as DNA, the CDR3 is TGTGCCTGGAGTTCACAGATGAACACTGAAGCTTTCTTT. Its protein product is CAWSSQMNTEAFF.

The rearrangement joins TRBV2 to TRBJ2-7; D call uncertain. The CDR3 covers 13 residues. With 4 bases removed from V and 3 bases from J, the gap between germline ends came to 10 bases. Per germline, CDR1 SNHLY and CDR2 FYNNEI. Here the CDR3 DNA reads TGTGCCAGCAGTGCGGCTATACGCTACGAGCAGTACTTC. Its protein product is CASSAAIRYEQYF. Looking up the rest from reference TRBV2 and TRBJ2-7 gives the full variable domain: EPEVTQTPSHQVTQMGQEVILRCVPISNHLYFYWYRQILGQKVEFLVSFYNNEISEKSEIFDDQFSVERPDGSNFTLKIRSTKLEDSAMYFCASSAAIRYEQYFGPGTRLTVT.

The V call is TRBV7-2, the J call TRBJ2-3; the match to TRBD1 covers 11 bases. The CDR3 sequence is 16 residues long. The germline V gene has CDR1 SGHTA and CDR2 FQGNSA. J gave up 2 bases and V 5 bases, and 6 bases lay outside the gene matches. The CDR3 protein is CASSGRTGGVTDTQYF. CDR3 nucleotide sequence: TGTGCCAGCAGCGGACGGACAGGGGGCGTCACAGATACGCAGTATTTT.

The chain uses TRBV10-3 and TRBJ2-7; D might be TRBD2 (5 bases). Germline V lookup: CDR1 ENHRY, CDR2 SYGVKD. The CDR3 has 17 amino acids. V was trimmed by 4 bases and J by 9 bases, leaving 28 bases between them. This CDR3 is CAISGSVLAGDRPGQYF. The CDR3 nucleotides read TGTGCCATCAGTGGTTCGGTGTTGGCGGGCGACCGACCTGGGCAGTACTTC.

About this clone: The CDR3 end shows no conserved phenylalanine or tryptophan, and so a read error is likely. The chain's CDR3 is CAMQQGWGNQPQHL. CDR3 DNA sequence: TGTGCCATGCAACAGGGATGGGGCAATCAGCCCCAGCATCTT. The chain uses TRBV28 and TRBJ1-5, with a tentative D call TRBD1 (6 bases). The CDR3 extends over 14 amino acids. Trimming cost V 10 bases and J 2 bases, with 15 bases left between them. Per germline, CDR1 MDHEN and CDR2 SYDVKM.